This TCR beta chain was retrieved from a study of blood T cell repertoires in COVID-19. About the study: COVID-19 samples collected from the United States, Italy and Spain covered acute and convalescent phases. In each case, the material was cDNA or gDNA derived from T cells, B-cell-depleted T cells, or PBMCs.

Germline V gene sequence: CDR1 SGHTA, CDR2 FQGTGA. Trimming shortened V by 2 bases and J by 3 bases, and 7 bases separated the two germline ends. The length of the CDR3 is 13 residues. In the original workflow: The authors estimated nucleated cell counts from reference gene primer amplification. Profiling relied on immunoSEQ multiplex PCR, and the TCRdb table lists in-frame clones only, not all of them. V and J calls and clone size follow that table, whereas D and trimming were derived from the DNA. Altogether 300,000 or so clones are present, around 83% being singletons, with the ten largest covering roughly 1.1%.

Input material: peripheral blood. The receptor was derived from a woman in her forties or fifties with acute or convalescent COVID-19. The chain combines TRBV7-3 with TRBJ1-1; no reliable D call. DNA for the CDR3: TGTGCCAGCAGCTTACAGAAGTACACTGAAGCTTTCTTT. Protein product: CASSLQKYTEAFF.